A single sample is the source of the 25 T cell receptor beta chains below, sequenced in a study of OX40 agonist ivuxolimab in advanced cancers. Data came from immunoSEQ multiplex PCR; TCRdb stores just in-frame clones and leaves some out. The sample includes tens of thousands of clones, 81% of them seen just once. This specimen consisted of CD4+ or CD8+ T cells sorted from blood, obtained in a trial of the OX40 agonist ivuxolimab. These receptors were taken from an adult with an advanced solid tumor such as melanoma, head and neck, liver or kidney cancer.

Here the CDR3 reads CASSGSQGMNTEAFF. DNA for the CDR3: TGTGCCAGCTCAGGAAGCCAGGGGATGAACACTGAAGCTTTCTTT. This rearrangement joins TRBV18 to TRBJ1-1; a weak D match, TRBD1 (6 bases). Trimming shortened V by 5 bases and J by 0 bases, and 13 bases separated the two germline ends. The germline gives CDR1 KGHSH, CDR2 LQKENI. This CDR3 spans 15 amino acids.

This clone was recorded only once. This chain connects TRBV5-8 to TRBJ2-1; either TRBD1 or TRBD2 may supply D (6 bases each). This CDR3 region has 15 residues. V was shortened by 4 bases and J by 4 bases, with 15 bases between the two germline ends. Germline V gene sequence: CDR1 SGHTS, CDR2 YDEGEE. This CDR3 reads CASSATGAVYNEQFF. CDR3 DNA: TGTGCCAGCAGCGCCACGGGGGCCGTTTACAATGAGCAGTTCTTC.

The CDR3 loop is CSAVRDRQYF. CDR3 nucleotides: TGCAGTGCTGTCCGGGACAGGCAGTACTTC. The rearrangement links TRBV20-1 to TRBJ2-7, with 7 bases that match TRBD1. Germline CDR1 reads DFQATT; CDR2 reads SNEGSKA (reference sequence). Trimming cost V 5 bases and J 9 bases; bases outside gene matches: 4. The length of the CDR3 is 10 residues.

The chain is built from TRBV5-5 and TRBJ2-4; D not resolved. The CDR3 length is 19 residues. Between the trimmed V and J ends, which lost 0 bases and 0 bases, there was a span of 19 bases. Germline lookup yields CDR1 SGHKS and CDR2 YYEKEE (reference sequence). CDR3 in amino acids: CASSLVGAREVLAKNIQYF. The CDR3 nucleotides read TGTGCCAGCAGCTTGGTAGGTGCGAGAGAAGTCCTAGCCAAAAACATTCAGTACTTC.

The chain employs TRBV19 and TRBJ2-3; 9 nucleotides agree with TRBD1. J lost 6 bases, V lost 6 bases, and 7 bases had no gene match. The CDR3 runs 14 residues. Per the germline V gene, CDR1 is LNHDA and CDR2 is SQIVND (reference sequence). The CDR3 DNA reads TGTGCCAGTAGAAGACAGGGGGTGACGGATACGCAGTATTTT. It is translated as CASRRQGVTDTQYF.

V gene TRBV7-7 combines with J gene TRBJ2-2, with 8 bases identical to TRBD1. The J segment lost 7 bases and the V segment lost 5 bases, leaving 6 bases of the junction unmatched. Per the germline V gene, CDR1 is SSHAT and CDR2 is FNYEAQ (reference sequence). This CDR3 spans 14 amino acids. The CDR3 loop is CASSRDRGGGELFF. The CDR3, as DNA: TGTGCCAGCAGCCGTGACAGGGGTGGCGGGGAGCTGTTTTTT.

In its sample, this clone is medium-sized. This chain joins TRBV19 and TRBJ2-1; the match to TRBD1 covers 7 bases. CDR1 LNHDA and CDR2 SQIVND come from the germline V gene (reference sequence). The CDR3 runs to 14 residues. J was trimmed by 8 bases and V by 3 bases; bases with no gene match: 7. Written as DNA, the CDR3 is TGTGCCAGTAGTATCGTACAGGGGAGAGATGAGCAGTTCTTC. Residues: CASSIVQGRDEQFF.

This chain links TRBV6-4 with TRBJ2-3; D may be TRBD2 (5 bases). Germline assignment: CDR1 MRHNA and CDR2 SNTAGT. Trimming pared 5 bases from V and 3 bases from J, leaving 12 bases between. The length of the CDR3 is 14 residues. As DNA, the CDR3 is TGTGCCAGCAGTAGCGGCTTAGGGACAGATACGCAGTATTTT. Amino acid sequence: CASSSGLGTDTQYF.

The rearrangement joins TRBV5-1 to TRBJ1-2; maybe TRBD1 (5 bases). Germline values: CDR1 SGHRS, CDR2 YFSETQ. The CDR3 is made up of 16 amino acids. V gave up 0 bases and J gave up 4 bases, with 16 bases separating them. CDR3 protein: CASSLVGQGIVYGYTF. CDR3 DNA: TGCGCCAGCAGCTTGGTCGGGCAGGGAATAGTCTATGGCTACACCTTC. Full variable domain (missing parts from reference TRBV5-1 and TRBJ1-2): KAGVTQTPRYLIKTRGQQVTLSCSPISGHRSVSWYQQTPGQGLQFLFEYFSETQRNKGNFPGRFSGRQFSNSRSEMNVSTLELGDSALYLCASSLVGQGIVYGYTFGSGTRLTVV.

V usage is TRBV30 and J usage is TRBJ2-5; 7 positions match TRBD2. The V segment lost 5 bases and the J segment 5 bases; nucleotides outside the gene matches: 8. Germline lookup yields CDR1 GTSNPN and CDR2 SVGIG (reference sequence). This CDR3 is built from 13 residues. The chain's CDR3 is CAWAGVRWETQYF. The CDR3 region has the DNA TGTGCCTGGGCGGGGGTCCGATGGGAGACCCAGTACTTC.

V gene TRBV11-2 combines with J gene TRBJ1-4, with TRBD1 as a possible D gene (5 bases). V was trimmed by 5 bases and J by 2 bases, leaving 15 bases between them. CDR3 length: 16 amino acids. The germline V gene has CDR1 SGHAT and CDR2 FQNNGV. This CDR3 is CASSIPSGGTNEKLFF. The CDR3 bases are TGTGCCAGCAGCATACCCTCGGGGGGGACTAATGAAAAACTGTTTTTT. The full variable domain, with the rest looked up from reference TRBV11-2 and TRBJ1-4, is EAGVAQSPRYKIIEKRQSVAFWCNPISGHATLYWYQQILGQGPKLLIQFQNNGVVDDSQLPKDRFSAERLKGVDSTLKIQPAKLEDSAVYLCASSIPSGGTNEKLFFGSGTQLSVL.

This clone has a handful of counts. This chain uses TRBV19 with TRBJ1-1; no definite D call. The CDR3 length is 13 residues. Looked up from germline, CDR1 is LNHDA and CDR2 is SQIVND (reference sequence). With 4 bases removed from V and 8 bases from J, the gap between germline ends came to 14 bases. The CDR3 sequence: CASSTAPRGEAFF. The CDR3 DNA reads as TGTGCCAGTAGTACCGCACCCCGGGGAGAAGCTTTCTTT.

This chain connects TRBV19 to TRBJ2-5, with 10 bases that match TRBD2. V lost 6 bases, J lost 4 bases, and 20 bases stayed unmatched. This CDR3 contains 19 residues. CDR1 is LNHDA and CDR2 is SQIVND in the germline V gene (reference sequence). The CDR3 coding sequence is TGTGCCAGTAGCCCGGGGCTAGCGGGGGCCCGAACTCAAATAGAGACCCAGTACTTC. It specifies CASSPGLAGARTQIETQYF.

The chain couples TRBV27 to TRBJ1-4; 9 bases match TRBD1. CDR3 size: 15 residues. Germline lookup yields CDR1 MNHEY and CDR2 SMNVEV (reference sequence). Germline trimming cut 6 bases from V and 3 bases from J; bases unmatched to any gene: 5. The CDR3 spells CASRLQGAPNEKLFF. The CDR3 bases are TGTGCCAGCAGGCTACAGGGGGCGCCTAATGAAAAACTGTTTTTT. Filled out from reference TRBV27 and TRBJ1-4, the complete variable domain reads EAQVTQNPRYLITVTGKKLTVTCSQNMNHEYMSWYRQDPGLGLRQIYYSMNVEVTDKGDVPEGYKVSRKEKRNFPLILESPSPNQTSLYFCASRLQGAPNEKLFFGSGTQLSVL.

This clone was found once. Additional DNA sequences in this sample encode the identical CDR3. V gene TRBV5-1 combines with J gene TRBJ1-1; D may be TRBD1 (6 bases). Germline V gene data show CDR1 as SGHRS and CDR2 as YFSETQ. The CDR3 is made up of 14 amino acids. With 0 bases removed from V and 1 base from J, the gap between germline ends came to 7 bases. CDR3 sequence: CASSLVQGNTEAFF. CDR3 DNA: TGCGCCAGCAGCTTGGTACAGGGGAACACTGAAGCTTTCTTT.

This chain links TRBV29-1 with TRBJ2-7; the D gene is possibly TRBD2 (6 bases). Germline CDR1 SQVTM, CDR2 ANQGSEA. The ends were cut back, 6 bases at V and 10 bases at J, with 28 bases in the middle. This CDR3 contains 15 residues. The CDR3 coding sequence is TGCAGCGTCCAGGGTGTGGGGGGTTCAGCCGGCGGACAGTACTTC. Translating gives CSVQGVGGSAGGQYF.

CDR3 coding DNA: TGCGCCAGCAGCCAAGCGCGGGGGGTAGGTGAGACCCAGTACTTC. This translates into CASSQARGVGETQYF. The V gene is TRBV4-1, the J gene TRBJ2-5, with 8 bases lining up with TRBD2. V dropped 1 base and J dropped 5; count of bases not matched to a gene: 6. The germline gives CDR1 MGHRA, CDR2 YSYEKL. The CDR3 sequence is 15 residues long.

The rearrangement links TRBV5-5 to TRBJ2-7, with 9 bases fitting TRBD1. CDR1 is SGHKS and CDR2 is YYEKEE in the germline V gene (reference sequence). V shed 4 bases, J shed 4 bases, and the junction held 9 bases outside the gene matches. This CDR3 spans 15 amino acids. The CDR3 protein is CASSRTGGGSYEQYF. CDR3 DNA: TGTGCCAGCAGCCGTACAGGGGGCGGATCGTACGAGCAGTACTTC.

The chain links TRBV18 to TRBJ2-7, with 12 bases aligning to TRBD1. The CDR3 contains 14 residues. Looked up from germline, CDR1 is KGHSH and CDR2 is LQKENI. Losses at the gene ends were 5 bases for V and 7 bases for J; bases not matched to a gene: 6. CDR3 bases: TGTGCCAGCTCAAAGGGACAGGGGGCAGAAGAGCAGTACTTC. It is translated as CASSKGQGAEEQYF.

The chain joins TRBV15 to TRBJ2-1; possible D gene TRBD2, 5 bases. V was clipped by 1 base and J by 0 bases, with 19 bases between them. Germline CDR1 reads LNHNV; CDR2 reads YYDKDF (reference sequence). The CDR3 contains 19 residues. The CDR3 region has the DNA TGTGCCACCAGCAGAGTTGGCGGGCGCGGCGTAGGCTCCTACAATGAGCAGTTCTTC. It encodes CATSRVGGRGVGSYNEQFF.

This clone was observed a single time. V and J are TRBV7-9 and TRBJ1-1; D unresolved. This CDR3 has 12 amino acids. From germline, CDR1 is SEHNR and CDR2 FQNEAQ (reference sequence). V was trimmed by 5 bases and J by 8 bases, leaving 12 bases between them. The CDR3 loop is CASSLPIGEAFF. CDR3 bases: TGTGCCAGCAGCCTGCCAATTGGGGAAGCTTTCTTT.

This chain links TRBV18 with TRBJ1-6; D is perhaps TRBD1 (6 bases). Germline V gene data show CDR1 as KGHSH and CDR2 as LQKENI. Trimming took off 3 bases at V and 7 bases at J, with 7 bases between the two ends. The CDR3 has 13 amino acids. The chain's CDR3 is CASSPDRNSPLHF. CDR3 DNA: TGTGCCAGCTCACCGGACAGAAATTCACCCCTCCACTTT. Full variable domain (outside the CDR3, taken from reference TRBV18 and TRBJ1-6): NAGVMQNPRHLVRRRGQEARLRCSPMKGHSHVYWYRQLPEEGLKFMVYLQKENIIDESGMPKERFSAEFPKEGPSILRIQQVVRGDSAAYFCASSPDRNSPLHFGNGTRLTVT.

J is TRBJ2-3 and V is TRBV11-2; 12 bases are shared with TRBD2. V lost 1 base and J lost 2; bases outside the gene matches: 4. CDR3 length: 17 residues. The germline V gene has CDR1 SGHAT and CDR2 FQNNGV. The CDR3 sequence is CASSLGLAGAFTDTQYF. In DNA, the CDR3 is TGTGCCAGCAGCTTAGGACTAGCGGGAGCCTTCACAGATACGCAGTATTTT.

V gene TRBV7-9 combines with J gene TRBJ2-7, with TRBD1 as a possible D gene (5 bases). Germline loops: CDR1 SEHNR, CDR2 FQNEAQ (reference sequence). V was pared by 1 base and J by 3 bases, with 13 bases between. The CDR3 loop spans 15 amino acids. Here the CDR3 DNA reads TGTGCCAGCAGCTTAGTCAGGGCGTCATTCTACGAGCAGTACTTC. Translation: CASSLVRASFYEQYF.

This sequence joins TRBV29-1 and TRBJ2-7, with 8 bases identical to TRBD2. J was trimmed by 4 bases and V by 6 bases; bases with no gene match: 5. Per germline, CDR1 SQVTM and CDR2 ANQGSEA. The CDR3 loop spans 12 amino acids. The CDR3 sequence is CSVQREQYEQYF. The DNA for the CDR3 is TGCAGCGTACAGCGGGAGCAGTACGAGCAGTACTTC.